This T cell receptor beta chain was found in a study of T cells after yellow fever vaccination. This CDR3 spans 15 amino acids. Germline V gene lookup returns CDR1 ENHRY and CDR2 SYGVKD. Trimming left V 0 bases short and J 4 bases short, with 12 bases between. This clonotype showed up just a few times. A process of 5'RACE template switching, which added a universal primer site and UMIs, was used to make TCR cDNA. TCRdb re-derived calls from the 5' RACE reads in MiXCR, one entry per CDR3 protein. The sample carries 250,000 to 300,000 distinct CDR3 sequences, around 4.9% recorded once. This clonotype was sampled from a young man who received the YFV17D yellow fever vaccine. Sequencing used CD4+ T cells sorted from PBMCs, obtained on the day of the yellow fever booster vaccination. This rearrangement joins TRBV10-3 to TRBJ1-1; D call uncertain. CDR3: CAISESGGGGTEAFF. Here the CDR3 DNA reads TGTGCCATCAGTGAGTCAGGTGGAGGAGGCACTGAAGCTTTCTTT.